A single sample is the source of the 9 T cell receptor beta chains below, sequenced in a study of shared T cell receptors in the human thymus. This table comes from immunoSEQ multiplex PCR, and its TCRdb copy is limited to in-frame clones, with some not included. The sample lists hundreds of thousands of clones; 70% to 90% were seen once. The sample also formed part of further work on human thymus T cells.

The sample consisted of thymocytes. The receptors were gathered from a boy less than two years old with a congenital heart defect.

The chain links TRBV5-1 to TRBJ1-2; 10 bases align to TRBD1. From germline, CDR1 is SGHRS and CDR2 YFSETQ. With V trimmed by 4 bases and J by 6 bases, 6 bases remained unmatched. The CDR3 consists of 14 residues. The CDR3 sequence is CASSAGQGIDGYTF. The CDR3 nucleotides are TGCGCCAGCAGCGCGGGACAGGGGATCGATGGCTACACCTTC.

This rearrangement joins TRBV27 to TRBJ2-1; 12 nucleotides agree with TRBD2. This CDR3 region has 16 residues. Unmatched junction bases numbered 9, after V lost 3 bases and J lost 9 bases. Per the germline V gene, CDR1 is MNHEY and CDR2 is SMNVEV (reference sequence). In nucleotides, the CDR3 is TGTGCCAGCAGTTTTACTAGCGGGAGGTCCTATAGTGAGCAGTTCTTC. Amino acid sequence: CASSFTSGRSYSEQFF.

The chain joins TRBV18 to TRBJ2-2; D is unclear. The CDR3 totals 14 residues. From germline, CDR1 is KGHSH and CDR2 LQKENI. V was clipped by 2 bases and J by 1 base, with 5 bases between them. The CDR3: CASSPSQNTGELFF. The CDR3 nucleotides are TGTGCCAGCTCACCATCCCAGAACACCGGGGAGCTGTTTTTT.

CDR3 protein: CASSPEGNQPQHF. The CDR3 region has the DNA TGTGCCAGCTCACCTGAGGGAAATCAGCCCCAGCATTTT. The chain uses TRBV18 and TRBJ1-5; D is uncertain. The germline V gene has CDR1 KGHSH and CDR2 LQKENI. There are 13 residues in the CDR3. Trimming removed 3 bases from V and 4 bases from J, with 7 bases in between.

The gene calls are TRBV5-1 and TRBJ2-1, with D tentatively TRBD2 (5 bases). The germline V gene encodes CDR1 SGHRS and CDR2 YFSETQ. This CDR3 has 13 amino acids. V shed 0 bases and J shed 8 bases, with 9 bases lying between them. Here the CDR3 reads CASSLVGSYEQFF. CDR3 sequence (DNA): TGCGCCAGCAGCTTGGTGGGGAGCTATGAGCAGTTCTTC.

The chain couples TRBV30 to TRBJ2-3; 9 bases line up with TRBD2. V dropped 2 bases and J dropped 6; count of bases not matched to a gene: 9. This CDR3 spans 15 amino acids. Germline lookup yields CDR1 GTSNPN and CDR2 SVGIG (reference sequence). This CDR3 is CAWSSTGTSLDTQYF. Written as DNA, the CDR3 is TGTGCCTGGAGTTCGACCGGGACTAGCTTGGATACGCAGTATTTT. The full variable domain, in which reference TRBV30 and TRBJ2-3 provide the parts outside the CDR3, is SQTIHQWPATLVQPVGSPLSLECTVEGTSNPNLYWYRQAAGRGLQLLFYSVGIGQISSEVPQNLSASRPQDRQFILSSKKLLLSDSGFYLCAWSSTGTSLDTQYFGPGTRLTVL.

J is TRBJ2-7 and V is TRBV5-5, with D tentatively TRBD2 (6 bases). Per germline, CDR1 SGHKS and CDR2 YYEKEE (reference sequence). The ends were cut back, 2 bases at V and 3 bases at J, with 12 bases in the middle. The CDR3 runs to 14 residues. The CDR3: CASSLGGADYEQYF. For the CDR3, the DNA is TGTGCCAGCAGCTTAGGAGGGGCCGACTACGAGCAGTACTTC.

This chain links TRBV11-3 with TRBJ2-5; 9 positions agree with TRBD2. The CDR3 contains 15 residues. Germline V CDR1 and CDR2: SGHNT, YENEEA. V was pared by 5 bases and J by 4 bases, with 8 bases of the junction left unmatched. This chain's CDR3 is CASSPRGGDVETQYF. The DNA of the CDR3 is TGTGCCAGCAGCCCGCGGGGGGGGGACGTAGAGACCCAGTACTTC.

J is TRBJ2-5 and V is TRBV11-3; D is undetermined. In germline, CDR1 is SGHNT, CDR2 YENEEA. There are 12 residues in the CDR3. Trimming cost V 0 bases and J 6 bases, with 5 bases left between them. The CDR3 nucleotides are TGTGCCAGCAGCTTAGATCAAAAGACCCAGTACTTC. Translating gives CASSLDQKTQYF.